Following are 16 T cell receptor beta chains from one sample sequenced in a study. TCRdb re-derived calls from the 5' RACE reads in MiXCR, one entry per CDR3 protein. There are around 33,000 distinct CDR3 sequences in the sample; about 24% occur only once, and roughly 4% lies in the top ten. Sequenced: memory CD4+ T cells sorted from blood. Specified subset: memory CD4+ T cells, CD4+CD45RO+CD25-. These receptors all stem from a female donor with breast cancer.

This clonotype was observed a handful of times. The gene calls are TRBV19 and TRBJ2-7; D remains ambiguous. Germline values: CDR1 LNHDA, CDR2 SQIVND (reference sequence). This CDR3 has 14 amino acids. Between the trimmed V and J ends, which lost 3 bases and 6 bases, there was a span of 15 bases. The CDR3 coding sequence is TGTGCCAGTAGTATCCCAGGTGGATCCCGCGAGCAGTACTTC. It is translated as CASSIPGGSREQYF.

This clonotype has a count of ten or more. V and J are TRBV6-5 and TRBJ2-7, with a weak D call TRBD1 (6 bases). Germline lookup yields CDR1 MNHEY and CDR2 SVGAGI. This CDR3 has 14 residues. V shed 4 bases and J shed 3 bases, with 13 bases lying between them. In DNA form, the CDR3 reads TGTGCCAGCAGTTTTAGGGGGATCGGCTACGAGCAGTACTTC. It is translated as CASSFRGIGYEQYF.

This clonotype appeared many times. CDR3 DNA sequence: TGTGCCAGCCGACCTCCGACCACTAGCACAGATACGCAGTATTTT. Translated: CASRPPTTSTDTQYF. The chain recombines TRBV6-1 with TRBJ2-3; D not certain. Looked up from germline, CDR1 is MNHNS and CDR2 is SASEGT. The CDR3 consists of 15 residues. The V end lost 8 bases, the J end lost 0 bases, and 15 bases lay between the germline ends.

This clonotype has a count of ten or more. For the CDR3, the DNA is TGCAGTGCTCTGGGTCCGGGAGTGAGCTCCTACGAGCAGTACTTC. Amino acids: CSALGPGVSSYEQYF. The V and J genes are TRBV20-1 and TRBJ2-7, with a possible D match to TRBD2 (6 bases). CDR3 length: 15 residues. V lost 5 bases to trimming and J lost 0 bases, with 17 bases between them. Germline CDR1 is DFQATT and CDR2 is SNEGSKA (reference sequence).

The chain couples TRBV6-1 to TRBJ1-5; tentatively, D is TRBD1 (6 bases). The CDR3 sequence is 15 residues long. Trimming took 7 bases from V and 4 from J, leaving 17 bases between them. Germline CDR1 reads MNHNS; CDR2 reads SASEGT. Here the CDR3 reads CASTPRGAGNQPQHF. CDR3 coding DNA: TGTGCCAGCACTCCGCGGGGGGCGGGAAATCAGCCCCAGCATTTT.

On this clonotype itself: A read error may produce the germline difference seen at one junction end. V gene TRBV5-6 combines with J gene TRBJ1-1; unclear D gene. This CDR3 is built from 13 residues. The germline V gene encodes CDR1 SGHDT and CDR2 YYEEEE. The CDR3 reads CASSLGSQSEAFF. CDR3 nucleotide sequence: TGTGCCAGCAGTTTGGGCAGCCAGTCTGAAGCTTTCTTT.

The chain has TRBV5-1 and TRBJ2-2; D might be TRBD2 (5 bases). V was shortened by 7 bases and J by 1 base, with 17 bases between the two germline ends. Germline CDR1 and CDR2: SGHRS and YFSETQ. The CDR3 loop spans 16 amino acids. CDR3 protein: CASGHTAGKNTGELFF. The CDR3 DNA is TGCGCCAGCGGCCACACGGCGGGCAAGAACACCGGGGAGCTGTTTTTT.

The V call is TRBV7-9, the J call TRBJ2-1, with 11 positions matching TRBD2. The junction had 7 bases not matched to a gene; V was cut back by 3 bases and J by 6 bases. The germline gives CDR1 SEHNR, CDR2 FQNEAQ (reference sequence). CDR3 length: 16 residues. CDR3 in DNA: TGTGCCAGCAGCTTCGTAGCGGGGGGGCCCAGCAATGAGCAGTTCTTC. Protein sequence: CASSFVAGGPSNEQFF.

This clonotype was observed at least ten times. The chain couples TRBV18 to TRBJ2-1; D gene unclear. The CDR3 consists of 13 residues. The V gene lost 3 bases and the J gene lost 2 bases, with 5 bases spanning the gap. Germline CDR1 KGHSH, CDR2 LQKENI. The CDR3 DNA reads TGTGCCAGCTCACCGGCGACCTACAATGAGCAGTTCTTC. Translated, it gives CASSPATYNEQFF.

This clonotype was counted ten times or more. This chain links TRBV15 with TRBJ2-3, with D perhaps TRBD1 (5 bases). CDR3 length: 16 residues. V was shortened by 1 base and J by 2 bases, with 13 bases between the two germline ends. In germline, CDR1 is LNHNV, CDR2 YYDKDF (reference sequence). The CDR3 protein is CATSRGSGANTDTQYF. DNA of the CDR3: TGTGCCACCAGCAGAGGGTCTGGGGCCAACACAGATACGCAGTATTTT.

This clonotype has ten or more counts. The chain links TRBV27 to TRBJ2-7; no definite D call. The CDR3 loop spans 11 amino acids. Between the trimmed V and J ends, which lost 3 bases and 4 bases, there was a span of 4 bases. The V gene's germline CDR1 is MNHEY and CDR2 SMNVEV (reference sequence). CDR3 region: CASSFGYEQYF. The CDR3 DNA follows: TGTGCCAGCAGTTTCGGGTACGAGCAGTACTTC.

The chain is built from TRBV11-3 and TRBJ2-3, with D tentatively TRBD2 (6 bases). Germline assignment: CDR1 SGHNT and CDR2 YENEEA. This CDR3 contains 14 residues. Trimming cost V 0 bases and J 6 bases, with 10 bases left between them. The CDR3 DNA reads as TGTGCCAGCAGCTTAGATCCCCGGGGGGATACGCAGTATTTT. Protein sequence: CASSLDPRGDTQYF.

This chain links TRBV6-6 with TRBJ1-2, with a weak D call TRBD1 (6 bases). V lost 0 bases and J lost 3, with 14 bases in between. The CDR3 runs 16 residues. Germline values: CDR1 MNHNY, CDR2 SVGAGI (reference sequence). The CDR3 DNA follows: TGTGCCAGCAGTTACTCTGCCCGGGGGCAGGACTATGGCTACACCTTC. Its protein is CASSYSARGQDYGYTF.

This clonotype turned up a few times. V and J are TRBV7-9 and TRBJ2-7; D not resolved. Germline CDR1 and CDR2: SEHNR and FQNEAQ (reference sequence). The CDR3 contains 14 residues. Deletions cut 5 bases from V and 3 bases from J, with 14 bases between. The CDR3 DNA reads TGTGCCAGCAGCAAGACACCTTCCGACTACGAGCAGTACTTC. As protein: CASSKTPSDYEQYF.

The chain has TRBV18 and TRBJ2-7, with D possibly matching TRBD2 (6 bases). The germline gives CDR1 KGHSH, CDR2 LQKENI. This CDR3 region has 15 residues. Trimming left V 4 bases short and J 0 bases short, with 13 bases between. For the CDR3, the DNA is TGTGCCAGCTCACTTGGGAGGACCTTCTCCTACGAGCAGTACTTC. This sequence encodes CASSLGRTFSYEQYF.

V gene TRBV12-3 or TRBV12-4 combines with J gene TRBJ2-3, with D perhaps matching TRBD2 (6 bases). The CDR3 is made up of 17 amino acids. Trimming pared 0 bases from V and 2 bases from J, leaving 15 bases between. Here the CDR3 reads CASSLAHGRTNTDTQYF. CDR3 nucleotides: TGTGCCAGCAGTTTAGCGCATGGCCGGACTAACACAGATACGCAGTATTTT.